The 13 T cell receptor beta chains below come from one sample, sequenced in a study of metastatic and nonmetastatic thyroid tumors. Treatment of any kind had been given to no patient before thyroid surgery. TCRdb reanalyzed the PCR reads with MiXCR. The sample has around 25,000 clones, 10% to 15% seen once. Input material: blood. Every receptor here comes from a female donor with papillary thyroid cancer or a benign thyroid nodule (not recorded which). Some clones in this sample may be carry-over from other donors' samples.

Of note for this clone: A much larger clone differs by one base, so this may be a read error. The genes are TRBV11-2 and TRBJ1-2; TRBD1 is a possible D gene (5 bases). Germline V CDR1 and CDR2: SGHAT, FQNNGV. V was clipped by 8 bases and J by 8 bases, with 15 bases between them. This CDR3 is built from 12 residues. This CDR3 reads CASGEGRMGYTF. The CDR3 nucleotides read TGTGCCAGCGGGGAGGGGCGGATGGGCTACACCTTC.

This clone came up many times. At one boundary the junction diverges from the germline segment, which might be a read error. The rearrangement uses TRBV6-1 and TRBJ2-1, with 10 positions matching TRBD2. This CDR3 contains 15 residues. The germline V gene has CDR1 MNHNS and CDR2 SASEGT. The CDR3 loop is CASSKAGGYYNEQFF. The CDR3 DNA reads as TGTGCCAGCAGTAAAGCGGGAGGGTATTACAATGAGCAGTTCTTC.

The chain couples TRBV27 to TRBJ2-5; TRBD1 aligns across 7 bases. This CDR3 has 13 residues. Germline V gives CDR1 MNHEY, CDR2 SMNVEV (reference sequence). J lost 5 bases, V lost 9 bases, and 9 bases had no gene match. Written as DNA, the CDR3 is TGTGCCAGTGGCCCAGGGGGTTCGGAGACCCAGTACTTC. Translating gives CASGPGGSETQYF.

The table lists this clone with many counts. The V and J genes are TRBV19 and TRBJ2-1; the match to TRBD2 covers 7 bases. The germline CDR1 and CDR2 sequences are LNHDA and SQIVND (reference sequence). The V gene end was trimmed by 6 bases and the J gene end by 2 bases; junction bases not matched to a gene: 10. The CDR3 has 16 residues. DNA for the CDR3: TGTGCCAGTAGAAGCCAGGCGGGAGTTACCTACAATGAGCAGTTCTTC. It specifies CASRSQAGVTYNEQFF.

This clone was counted at least ten times. V is TRBV2 and J is TRBJ1-2, with TRBD1 matching over 8 bases. The CDR3 spans 14 residues. Trimming cost V 1 base and J 8 bases; bases outside gene matches: 6. Germline V CDR1 and CDR2: SNHLY, FYNNEI. CDR3 sequence (DNA): TGTGCCAGCAGTGAAGAGGACAGGGTACGGGGCTACACCTTC. Its protein is CASSEEDRVRGYTF.

This clone was detected ten times or more. This chain links TRBV4-1 with TRBJ2-2; 7 bases are a match to TRBD2. The CDR3 sequence is 16 residues long. V dropped 1 base and J dropped 5; count of bases not matched to a gene: 7. CDR1 MGHRA and CDR2 YSYEKL come from the germline V gene. The CDR3 nucleotides are TGCGCCAGCAGCCAAGTGGGGGGGGAAAAAACCGGGGAGCTGTTTTTT. Amino acid sequence: CASSQVGGEKTGELFF.

This clone was recorded a few times. This chain links TRBV9 with TRBJ1-2; D remains unclear. The V gene's germline CDR1 is SGDLS and CDR2 YYNGEE. The CDR3 length is 16 residues. Trimming removed 7 bases at V and 0 bases at J, with 19 bases between. CDR3 loop: CASWPQTANPNYGYTF. The CDR3 region has the DNA TGTGCCAGCTGGCCTCAAACAGCGAACCCTAACTATGGCTACACCTTC.

The table lists this clone with many counts. The chain carries TRBV20-1 and TRBJ2-2, with no clear D. Trimming pared 5 bases from V and 0 bases from J, leaving 10 bases between. Germline V gives CDR1 DFQATT, CDR2 SNEGSKA (reference sequence). CDR3 length: 14 residues. The DNA of the CDR3 is TGCAGTGCTTCTCACAGCTCGAACACCGGGGAGCTGTTTTTT. Encoded protein: CSASHSSNTGELFF.

In this sample, this clone turned up many times. This CDR3 reads CASSSRLAGDTDTQYF. CDR3 coding DNA: TGTGCCAGCAGCTCCAGACTAGCGGGGGATACAGATACGCAGTATTTT. The gene calls are TRBV3-1 and TRBJ2-3; 12 bases map to TRBD2. CDR3 length: 16 residues. CDR1 and CDR2 (germline): LGHDT, YNNKEL (reference sequence). Germline trimming cut 5 bases from V and 3 bases from J; bases unmatched to any gene: 6.

In its sample, this clone was seen many times. The genes are TRBV11-2 and TRBJ1-4, with D possibly TRBD1 on 6 matching bases. Trimming shortened V by 3 bases and J by 13 bases, and 15 bases separated the two germline ends. This CDR3 has 13 amino acids. The germline gives CDR1 SGHAT, CDR2 FQNNGV. Here the CDR3 DNA reads TGTGCCAGCAGCTTTAGCGGGGAGGACAGACTGTTTTTT. As protein: CASSFSGEDRLFF. Drawing the rest from reference TRBV11-2 and TRBJ1-4, the complete variable domain is EAGVAQSPRYKIIEKRQSVAFWCNPISGHATLYWYQQILGQGPKLLIQFQNNGVVDDSQLPKDRFSAERLKGVDSTLKIQPAKLEDSAVYLCASSFSGEDRLFFGSGTQLSVL.

Many counts were recorded for this clone. A much larger clone lies a single base off, so this may be a read error. The V gene is TRBV19, the J gene TRBJ1-2; D unclear. Looked up from germline, CDR1 is LNHDA and CDR2 is SQIVND (reference sequence). CDR3 length: 12 residues. V was trimmed by 1 base and J by 9 bases, leaving 9 bases between them. This CDR3 reads CASSIAAGSYTF. As DNA, the CDR3 is TGTGCCAGTAGTATAGCTGCCGGTAGCTACACCTTC.

Many counts were recorded for this clone. The chain employs TRBV7-3 and TRBJ2-1; D gene uncertain. This CDR3 has 13 amino acids. With 0 bases removed from V and 0 bases from J, the gap between germline ends came to 0 bases. Germline CDR1 SGHTA, CDR2 FQGTGA. CDR3 sequence reads: CASSLTSYNEQFF. CDR3 bases: TGTGCCAGCAGCTTAACCTCCTACAATGAGCAGTTCTTC.

The V gene is TRBV11-2, the J gene TRBJ2-3; D ambiguous. The germline CDR1 and CDR2 sequences are SGHAT and FQNNGV. The CDR3 extends over 11 amino acids. Deletions cut 1 base from V and 9 bases from J, with 5 bases between. CDR3 protein: CASSLGETQYF. In DNA form, the CDR3 reads TGTGCCAGCAGCTTAGGAGAAACGCAGTATTTT.